This T cell receptor (beta chain) was documented in a study of blood T cells in healthy people across ages. A second PCR, run for roughly 7 to 12 cycles, used a sample-barcoded 5' primer plus a J-beta primer mix. TCRdb fed the 5' RACE reads into MiXCR, producing one record per CDR3 protein. The data hold under 1,100,000 distinct CDR3 sequences, with approximately 25% observed a single time. Points from the study as a whole: TCR beta diversity per million T cells fell roughly linearly with age. Both naive CD4+ cell counts and diversity were greater in long-lived donors than in aged donors.

The germline gives CDR1 LNHDA, CDR2 SQIVND (reference sequence). The ends were cut back, 6 bases at V and 15 bases at J, with 15 bases in the middle. CDR3 length: 11 residues. A word on this clonotype: The target antigen is unknown.

The sample also formed part of further work on T cells of mothers and their children. Per that study: Similar effects of thymic selection on TCR recombination output were recorded in related and unrelated pairs.

The chain recombines TRBV19 with TRBJ2-4; possible D gene TRBD1, 6 bases. The receptor's source is a girl aged 2-15 years in good health. Sequenced input: blood. CDR3 protein: CASSATGLTYF. Written as DNA, the CDR3 is TGTGCCAGTAGCGCGACAGGTTTGACGTACTTC.